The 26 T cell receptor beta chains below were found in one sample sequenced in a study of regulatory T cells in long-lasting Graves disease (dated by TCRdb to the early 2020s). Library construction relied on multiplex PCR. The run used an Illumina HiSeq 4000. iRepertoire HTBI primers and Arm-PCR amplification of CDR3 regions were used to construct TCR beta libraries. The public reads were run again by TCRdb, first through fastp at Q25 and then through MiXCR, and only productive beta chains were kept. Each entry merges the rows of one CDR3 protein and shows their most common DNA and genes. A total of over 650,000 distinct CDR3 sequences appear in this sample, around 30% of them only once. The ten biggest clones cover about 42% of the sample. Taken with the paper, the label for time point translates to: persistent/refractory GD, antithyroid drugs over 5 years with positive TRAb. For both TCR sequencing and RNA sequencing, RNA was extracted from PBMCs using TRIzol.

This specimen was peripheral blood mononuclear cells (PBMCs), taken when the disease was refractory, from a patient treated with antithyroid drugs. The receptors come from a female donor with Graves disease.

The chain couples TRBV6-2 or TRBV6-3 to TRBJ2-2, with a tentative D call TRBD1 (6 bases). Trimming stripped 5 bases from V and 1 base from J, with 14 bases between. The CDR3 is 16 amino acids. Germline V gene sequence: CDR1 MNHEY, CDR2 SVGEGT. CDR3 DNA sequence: TGTGCCAGCAGTGCGACAGGCCCAATGAACACCGGGGAGCTGTTTTTT. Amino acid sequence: CASSATGPMNTGELFF.

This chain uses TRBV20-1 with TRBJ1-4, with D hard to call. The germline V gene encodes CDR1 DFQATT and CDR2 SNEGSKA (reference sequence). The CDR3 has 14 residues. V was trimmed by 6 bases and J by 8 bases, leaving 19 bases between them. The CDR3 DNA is TGCAGTGCCCCAGAGCCCCCCCCGGGGGAAAAACTGTTTTTT. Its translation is CSAPEPPPGEKLFF.

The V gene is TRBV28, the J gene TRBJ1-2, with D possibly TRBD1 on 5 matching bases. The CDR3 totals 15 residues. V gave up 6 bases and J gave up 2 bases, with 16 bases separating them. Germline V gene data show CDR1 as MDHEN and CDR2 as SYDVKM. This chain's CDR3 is CASRLAGTPNYGYTF. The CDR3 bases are TGTGCCAGCAGACTAGCCGGGACTCCCAACTATGGCTACACCTTC.

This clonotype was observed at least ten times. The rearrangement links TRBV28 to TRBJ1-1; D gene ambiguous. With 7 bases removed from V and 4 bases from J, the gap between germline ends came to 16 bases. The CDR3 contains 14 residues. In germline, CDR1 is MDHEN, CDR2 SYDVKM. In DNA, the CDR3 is TGTGCCAGCACTGGACCGCCAAGGGTCACTGAAGCTTTCTTT. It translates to CASTGPPRVTEAFF.

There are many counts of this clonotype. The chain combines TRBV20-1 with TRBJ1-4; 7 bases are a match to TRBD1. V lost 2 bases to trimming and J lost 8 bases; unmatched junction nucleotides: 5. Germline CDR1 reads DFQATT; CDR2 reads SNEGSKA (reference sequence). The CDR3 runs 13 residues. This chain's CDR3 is CSARRGGEEKLFF. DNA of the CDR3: TGCAGTGCTAGAAGAGGGGGCGAAGAAAAACTGTTTTTT.

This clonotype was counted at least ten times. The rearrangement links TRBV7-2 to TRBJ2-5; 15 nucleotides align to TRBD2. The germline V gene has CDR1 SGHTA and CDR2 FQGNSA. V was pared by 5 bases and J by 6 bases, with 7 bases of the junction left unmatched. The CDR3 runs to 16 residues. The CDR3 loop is CASSPGTSGRRQTQYF. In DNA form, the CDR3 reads TGTGCCAGCAGCCCAGGGACTAGCGGGAGGAGGCAGACCCAGTACTTC.

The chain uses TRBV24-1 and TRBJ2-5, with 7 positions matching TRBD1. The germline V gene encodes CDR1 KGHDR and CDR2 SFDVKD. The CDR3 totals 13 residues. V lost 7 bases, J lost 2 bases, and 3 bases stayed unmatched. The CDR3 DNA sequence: TGTGCCACCAGCAAGGGGGCTCAAGAGACCCAGTACTTC. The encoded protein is CATSKGAQETQYF.

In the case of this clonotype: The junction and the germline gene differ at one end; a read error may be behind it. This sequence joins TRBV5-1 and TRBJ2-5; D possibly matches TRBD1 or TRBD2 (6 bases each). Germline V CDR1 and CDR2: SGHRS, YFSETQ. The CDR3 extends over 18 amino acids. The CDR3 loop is CASSLVGGSSTPPGAQCF. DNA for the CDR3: TGCGCCAGCAGCTTGGTCGGAGGGTCGAGCACCCCCCCGGGGGCCCAGTGCTTC. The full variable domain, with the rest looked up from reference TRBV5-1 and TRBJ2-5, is KAGVTQTPRYLIKTRGQQVTLSCSPISGHRSVSWYQQTPGQGLQFLFEYFSETQRNKGNFPGRFSGRQFSNSRSEMNVSTLELGDSALYLCASSLVGGSSTPPGAQCFGPGTRLLVL.

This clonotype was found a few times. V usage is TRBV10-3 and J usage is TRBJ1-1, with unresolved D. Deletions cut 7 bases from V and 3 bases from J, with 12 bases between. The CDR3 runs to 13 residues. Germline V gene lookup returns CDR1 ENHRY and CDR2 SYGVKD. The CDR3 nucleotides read TGTGCCATCACCGTGGAGAGGTACACTGAAGCTTTCTTT. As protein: CAITVERYTEAFF.

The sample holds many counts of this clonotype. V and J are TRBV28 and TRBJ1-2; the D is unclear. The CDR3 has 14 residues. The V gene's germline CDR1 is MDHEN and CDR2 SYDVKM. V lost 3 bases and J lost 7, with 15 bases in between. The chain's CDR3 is CASSFRTGVAGYTF. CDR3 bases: TGTGCCAGCAGTTTCAGGACCGGGGTGGCTGGCTACACCTTC.

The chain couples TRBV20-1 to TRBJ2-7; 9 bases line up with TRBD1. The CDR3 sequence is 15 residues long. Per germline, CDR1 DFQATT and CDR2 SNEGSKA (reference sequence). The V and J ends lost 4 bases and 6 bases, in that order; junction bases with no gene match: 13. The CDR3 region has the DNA TGCAGTGCTATACGGGCCGGGACAGGGAGGGGCGAGCAGTACTTC. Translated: CSAIRAGTGRGEQYF.

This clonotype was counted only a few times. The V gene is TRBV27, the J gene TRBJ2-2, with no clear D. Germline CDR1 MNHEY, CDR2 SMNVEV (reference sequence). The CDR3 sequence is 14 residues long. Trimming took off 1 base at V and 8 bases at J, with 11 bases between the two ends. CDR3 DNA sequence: TGTGCCAGCAGTTTATGGTTGGGCGAAGGGGAGCTGTTTTTT. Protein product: CASSLWLGEGELFF.

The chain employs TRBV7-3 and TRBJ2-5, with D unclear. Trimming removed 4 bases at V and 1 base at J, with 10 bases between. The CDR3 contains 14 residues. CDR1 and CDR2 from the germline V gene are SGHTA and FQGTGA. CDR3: CASSSVVGQETQYF. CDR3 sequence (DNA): TGTGCCAGCAGCTCAGTGGTCGGCCAAGAGACCCAGTACTTC. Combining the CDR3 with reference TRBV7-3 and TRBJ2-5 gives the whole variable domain GAGVSQTPSNKVTEKGKYVELRCDPISGHTALYWYRQSLGQGPEFLIYFQGTGAADDSGLPNDRFFAVRPEGSVSTLKIQRTERGDSAVYLCASSSVVGQETQYFGPGTRLLVL.

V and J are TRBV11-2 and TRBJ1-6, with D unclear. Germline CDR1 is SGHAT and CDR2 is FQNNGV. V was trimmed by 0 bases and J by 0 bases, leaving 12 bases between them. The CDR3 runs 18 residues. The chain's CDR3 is CASSLELPTGSYNSPLHF. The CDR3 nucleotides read TGTGCCAGCAGCTTAGAGCTCCCTACGGGCTCCTATAATTCACCCCTCCACTTT.

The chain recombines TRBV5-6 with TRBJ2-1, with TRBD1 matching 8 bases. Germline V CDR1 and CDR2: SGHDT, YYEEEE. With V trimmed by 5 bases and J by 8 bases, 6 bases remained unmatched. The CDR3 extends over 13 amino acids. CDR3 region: CASRRTGSHEQFF. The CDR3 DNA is TGTGCCAGCAGACGGACAGGGAGCCATGAGCAGTTCTTC.

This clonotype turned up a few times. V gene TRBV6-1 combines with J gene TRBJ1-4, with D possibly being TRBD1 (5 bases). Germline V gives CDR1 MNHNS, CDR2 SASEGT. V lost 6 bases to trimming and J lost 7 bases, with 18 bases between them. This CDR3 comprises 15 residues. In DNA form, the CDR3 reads TGTGCCAGCAGAGCCTCTTGGGCTGGGGGTGAAAAACTGTTTTTT. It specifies CASRASWAGGEKLFF.

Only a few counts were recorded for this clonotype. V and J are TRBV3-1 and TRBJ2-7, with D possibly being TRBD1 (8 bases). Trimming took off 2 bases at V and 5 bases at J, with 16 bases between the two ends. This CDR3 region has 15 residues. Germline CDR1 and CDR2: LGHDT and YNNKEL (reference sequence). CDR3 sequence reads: CASSQRRTGRDEQYF. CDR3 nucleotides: TGTGCCAGCAGCCAACGTAGGACAGGGAGGGACGAGCAGTACTTC.

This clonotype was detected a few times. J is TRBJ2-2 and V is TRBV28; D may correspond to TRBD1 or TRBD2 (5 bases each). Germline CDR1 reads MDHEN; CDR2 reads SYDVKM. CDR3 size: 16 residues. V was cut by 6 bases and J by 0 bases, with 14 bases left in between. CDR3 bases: TGTGCCAGCAGGGACGTAGTGGGGGCGAACACCGGGGAGCTGTTTTTT. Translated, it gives CASRDVVGANTGELFF.

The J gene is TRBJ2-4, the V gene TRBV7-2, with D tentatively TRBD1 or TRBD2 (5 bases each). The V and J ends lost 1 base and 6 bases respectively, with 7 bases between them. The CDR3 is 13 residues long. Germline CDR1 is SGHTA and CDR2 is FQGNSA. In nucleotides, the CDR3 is TGTGCCAGCAGCTTAGGAGGGGCAAACATTCAGTACTTC. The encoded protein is CASSLGGANIQYF.

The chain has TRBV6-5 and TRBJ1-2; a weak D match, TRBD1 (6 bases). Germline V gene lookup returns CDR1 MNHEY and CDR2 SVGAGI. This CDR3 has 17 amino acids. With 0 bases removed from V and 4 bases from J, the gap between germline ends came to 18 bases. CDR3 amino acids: CASSYSPQQGSIYGYTF. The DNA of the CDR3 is TGTGCCAGCAGTTACTCTCCCCAGCAGGGGAGTATCTATGGCTACACCTTC.

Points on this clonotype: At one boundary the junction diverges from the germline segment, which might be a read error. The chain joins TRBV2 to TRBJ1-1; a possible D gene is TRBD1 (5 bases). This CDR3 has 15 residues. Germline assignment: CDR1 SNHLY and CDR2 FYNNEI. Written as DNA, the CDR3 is TGTGCCAGCAGCGAAGGGGCAGGTTTGAACACTGAAGCTTTCTTT. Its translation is CASSEGAGLNTEAFF.

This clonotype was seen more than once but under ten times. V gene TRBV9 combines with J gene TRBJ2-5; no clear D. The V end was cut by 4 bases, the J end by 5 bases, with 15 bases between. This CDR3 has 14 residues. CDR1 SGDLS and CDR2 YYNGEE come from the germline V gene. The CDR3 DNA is TGTGCCAGCAGCACCGTTTCGAAGTTCGAGACCCAGTACTTC. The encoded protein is CASSTVSKFETQYF. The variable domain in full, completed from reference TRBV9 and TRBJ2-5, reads DSGVTQTPKHLITATGQRVTLRCSPRSGDLSVYWYQQSLDQGLQFLIQYYNGEERAKGNILERFSAQQFPDLHSELNLSSLELGDSALYFCASSTVSKFETQYFGPGTRLLVL.

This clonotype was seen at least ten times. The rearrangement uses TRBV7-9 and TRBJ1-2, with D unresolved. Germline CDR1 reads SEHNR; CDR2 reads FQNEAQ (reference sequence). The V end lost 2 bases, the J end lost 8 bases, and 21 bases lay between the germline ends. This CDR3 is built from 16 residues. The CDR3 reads CASSLTLQAADTGYTF. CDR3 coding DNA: TGTGCCAGCAGCTTAACCCTGCAGGCCGCTGACACAGGCTACACCTTC.

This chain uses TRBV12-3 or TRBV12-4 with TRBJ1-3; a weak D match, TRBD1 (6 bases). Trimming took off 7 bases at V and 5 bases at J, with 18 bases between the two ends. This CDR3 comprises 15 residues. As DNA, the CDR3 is TGTGCCAGCACCATAGGGACATATGGCCGAAACACCATATATTTT. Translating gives CASTIGTYGRNTIYF.

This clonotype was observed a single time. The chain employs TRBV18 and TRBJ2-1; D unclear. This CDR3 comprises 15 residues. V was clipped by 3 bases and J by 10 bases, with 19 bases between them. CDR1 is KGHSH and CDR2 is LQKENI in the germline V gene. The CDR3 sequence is CASSPDALPGREQFF. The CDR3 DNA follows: TGTGCCAGCTCACCGGACGCGCTCCCGGGCAGGGAGCAGTTCTTC.

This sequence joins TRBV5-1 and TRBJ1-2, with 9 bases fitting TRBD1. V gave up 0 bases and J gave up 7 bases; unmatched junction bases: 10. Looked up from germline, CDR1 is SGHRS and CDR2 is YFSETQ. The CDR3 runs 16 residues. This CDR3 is CASSLGGLQGAGGYTF. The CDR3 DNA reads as TGCGCCAGCAGCTTGGGGGGATTACAGGGGGCTGGTGGCTACACCTTC.